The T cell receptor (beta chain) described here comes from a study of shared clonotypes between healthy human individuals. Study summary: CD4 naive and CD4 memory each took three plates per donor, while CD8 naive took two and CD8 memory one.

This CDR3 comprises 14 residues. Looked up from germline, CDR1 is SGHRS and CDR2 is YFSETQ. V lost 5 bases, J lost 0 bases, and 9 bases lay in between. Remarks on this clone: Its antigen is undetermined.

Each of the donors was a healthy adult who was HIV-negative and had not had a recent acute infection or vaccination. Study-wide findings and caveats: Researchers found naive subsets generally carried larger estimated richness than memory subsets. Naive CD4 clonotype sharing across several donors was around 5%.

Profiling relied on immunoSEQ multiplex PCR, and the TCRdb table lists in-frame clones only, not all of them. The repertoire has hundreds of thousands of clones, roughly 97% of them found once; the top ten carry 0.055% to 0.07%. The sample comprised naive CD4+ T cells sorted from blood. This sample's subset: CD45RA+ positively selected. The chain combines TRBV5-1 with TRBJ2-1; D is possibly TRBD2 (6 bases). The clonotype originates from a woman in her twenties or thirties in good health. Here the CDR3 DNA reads TGCGCCAGCAGTGAAGCGGGCTCCTACAATGAGCAGTTCTTC. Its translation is CASSEAGSYNEQFF.